This T cell receptor (beta chain) was identified in a study of spatial heterogeneity in lung cancer. Unique molecular identifiers tagged every individual TCR cDNA molecule. TCRdb independently ran MiXCR on the 5' RACE reads; one entry per CDR3 protein. Of 50,000 to 55,000 distinct CDR3 sequences detected, approximately 7% appear once; the ten largest clones hold roughly 2.7%. Germline loops: CDR1 KGHSH, CDR2 LQKENI. The ends were cut back, 3 bases at V and 4 bases at J, with 15 bases in the middle. The CDR3 loop spans 15 amino acids. In its sample, this clonotype was seen many times. Described time point: sample taken at primary tumor resection. Frozen PBMC, nontumor lung or tumor provided whole RNA, which was sequenced unsorted.

The starting material was PBMCs, obtained at surgery. The receptor was derived from a female donor with early-stage non-small cell lung cancer. The chain combines TRBV18 with TRBJ1-1, with D possibly TRBD1 on 6 matching bases. The CDR3 spells CASSPRGAGGTEAFF. The CDR3 bases are TGTGCCAGCTCACCGAGGGGGGCAGGAGGCACTGAAGCTTTCTTT.